This T cell receptor (beta chain) is from a study of siplizumab effects on memory and regulatory T cells. The CDR3 consists of 16 residues. With 6 bases removed from V and 1 base from J, the gap between germline ends came to 19 bases. Germline V gives CDR1 SQVTM, CDR2 ANQGSEA. Libraries were prepared by immunoSEQ multiplex PCR; TCRdb keeps only in-frame clonotypes and omits some of them. Here the sample spans approximately 100,000 clones, around 94% being singletons. For this clone: As yet, its antigen is unknown.

Notes on the study in general: A significant reduction in alloreactive sequences traceable to unstimulated CD4+ memory cells was produced by siplizumab. Proliferating Tregs taken from siplizumab cultures were not shown to have a confirmed suppressive function.

Sample: non-Treg CD4+ T cells sorted from blood. This chain uses TRBV29-1 with TRBJ2-1, with a weak D call TRBD2 (5 bases). The TCR sequence derives from a human donor in good health. The CDR3 nucleotides are TGCAGCGTGGACTCCGGGCCCCTCGGTTCCTACAATGAGCAGTTCTTC. The encoded protein is CSVDSGPLGSYNEQFF.